A single sample is the source of the 16 T cell receptor beta chains below, sequenced in a study of blood T cell repertoires in COVID-19. Clones were sequenced by immunoSEQ multiplex PCR, and TCRdb holds only the in-frame ones, with some missing. The repertoire consists of 130,000 or so clones, with approximately 86% occurring once and the leading ten covering approximately 8.3%. The sequencing input was peripheral blood. The receptor source for this set is a woman aged 55-70 years with acute or convalescent COVID-19.

This clone has a handful of counts. V is TRBV7-9 and J is TRBJ2-1, with D possibly TRBD1 on 6 matching bases. CDR1 and CDR2 (germline): SEHNR, FQNEAQ (reference sequence). The V gene lost 3 bases and the J gene lost 3 bases, with 12 bases spanning the gap. This CDR3 spans 15 amino acids. This chain's CDR3 is CASSFQGKGYNEQFF. Written as DNA, the CDR3 is TGTGCCAGCAGCTTTCAGGGGAAGGGCTACAATGAGCAGTTCTTC.

This rearrangement joins TRBV24-1 to TRBJ1-4; TRBD1 is a possible D gene (5 bases). Trimming removed 4 bases from V and 4 bases from J, with 15 bases in between. The CDR3 loop spans 16 amino acids. Germline CDR1 reads KGHDR; CDR2 reads SFDVKD. The CDR3 loop is CATSDPRRGNNEKLFF. For the CDR3, the DNA is TGTGCCACCAGTGACCCCCGGAGGGGTAATAATGAAAAACTGTTTTTT.

Comments on this clone: Other nucleotide sequences from this sample produce the same CDR3. The CDR3 protein is CASSLRDRDTGELFF. The CDR3 coding sequence is TGCGCCAGCAGCCTACGGGACAGGGACACCGGGGAGCTGTTTTTT. This chain joins TRBV4-1 and TRBJ2-2, with TRBD1 matching 9 bases. The CDR3 length is 15 residues. Germline-derived CDR1 and CDR2 are MGHRA and YSYEKL. V was clipped by 4 bases and J by 3 bases; unmatched bases: 3.

This chain joins TRBV9 and TRBJ2-5, with D unresolved. V was shortened by 3 bases and J by 5 bases, with 5 bases between the two germline ends. CDR1 and CDR2 from the germline V gene are SGDLS and YYNGEE. The CDR3 is made up of 11 amino acids. CDR3 residues: CASSDSETQYF. DNA for the CDR3: TGTGCCAGCAGCGATTCTGAGACCCAGTACTTC.

The gene calls are TRBV28 and TRBJ1-3, with a weak D call TRBD1 (6 bases). Germline CDR1 reads MDHEN; CDR2 reads SYDVKM. V was cut by 5 bases and J by 0 bases, with 11 bases left in between. This CDR3 region has 15 residues. The CDR3 bases are TGTGCCAGCAGTCCCGGACAGCTCTCTGGAAACACCATATATTTT. Translating it yields CASSPGQLSGNTIYF.

J is TRBJ1-5 and V is TRBV5-8, with D possibly TRBD1 on 6 matching bases. V shed 6 bases and J shed 2 bases, with 9 bases lying between them. The CDR3 is 13 amino acids. CDR1 and CDR2 from the germline V gene are SGHTS and YDEGEE. Written as DNA, the CDR3 is TGTGCCAGCACCAGACAGGGCAATCAGCCCCAGCATTTT. It is translated as CASTRQGNQPQHF.

The rearrangement joins TRBV6-7 to TRBJ1-1; TRBD1 might be the D (6 bases). TRBV6-7 qualifies as an ORF whose function is uncertain. This CDR3 region has 18 residues. The ends were cut back, 0 bases at V and 0 bases at J, with 17 bases in the middle. CDR3 loop: CASSYSKGVSSVNTEAFF. CDR3 coding DNA: TGTGCCAGCAGTTACTCGAAGGGGGTCAGTAGTGTGAACACTGAAGCTTTCTTT.

This chain connects TRBV5-1 to TRBJ2-1; 7 nucleotides line up with TRBD1. The CDR3 sequence is 14 residues long. CDR1 SGHRS and CDR2 YFSETQ come from the germline V gene. The J segment lost 3 bases and the V segment lost 4 bases, leaving 4 bases of the junction unmatched. CDR3: CASSQRQGYNEQFF. CDR3 DNA sequence: TGCGCCAGCAGCCAACGACAGGGCTACAATGAGCAGTTCTTC.

The rearrangement links TRBV11-3 to TRBJ2-2; TRBD1 matches 9 bases. There are 15 residues in the CDR3. Germline trimming cut 5 bases from V and 4 bases from J; bases unmatched to any gene: 5. Germline lookup yields CDR1 SGHNT and CDR2 YENEEA. CDR3 DNA: TGTGCCAGCAGCCGGACAGGGGTGACCACCGGGGAGCTGTTTTTT. Translating gives CASSRTGVTTGELFF.

J is TRBJ1-3 and V is TRBV28; 7 bases are shared with TRBD1. J lost 4 bases, V lost 5 bases, and 8 bases had no gene match. The germline gives CDR1 MDHEN, CDR2 SYDVKM. The CDR3 is made up of 15 amino acids. The CDR3 DNA is TGTGCCAGCAGTCGACAGGGAGGACGAGGAAACACCATATATTTT. Translation gives CASSRQGGRGNTIYF.

This clone was observed a handful of times. The V gene is TRBV28, the J gene TRBJ1-2; the D is unclear. This CDR3 has 14 residues. The germline CDR1 and CDR2 sequences are MDHEN and SYDVKM. Trimming stripped 1 base from V and 8 bases from J, with 14 bases between. The CDR3, as DNA: TGTGCCAGCAGTTTATCCCACAGCGCGGGGGGCTACACCTTC. This gives the protein CASSLSHSAGGYTF.

This chain joins TRBV10-3 and TRBJ2-1, with TRBD2 matching 8 bases. Germline loops: CDR1 ENHRY, CDR2 SYGVKD. This CDR3 is built from 16 residues. V shed 6 bases, J shed 7 bases, and the junction held 14 bases outside the gene matches. CDR3 sequence: CAISGVAGGRGNEQFF. The CDR3 DNA is TGTGCCATCAGCGGGGTTGCGGGGGGCCGGGGTAATGAGCAGTTCTTC.

This clone was seen only once. J is TRBJ1-5 and V is TRBV19; TRBD1 might be the D (5 bases). The CDR3 has 13 residues. The V and J ends lost 5 bases and 0 bases respectively, with 5 bases between them. Germline V gene data show CDR1 as LNHDA and CDR2 as SQIVND (reference sequence). The CDR3 nucleotides read TGTGCCAGTAGTCAGGGTAGCAATCAGCCCCAGCATTTT. Its translation is CASSQGSNQPQHF.

The chain couples TRBV3-1 (or the pseudogene TRBV3-2) to TRBJ1-4, with 7 bases lining up with TRBD1. V shed 0 bases and J 4 bases; nucleotides not matched to a gene: 5. Germline assignment: CDR1 LGHDT and CDR2 YNNKEL (reference sequence). CDR3 length: 16 residues. The CDR3 sequence is CASSQEGQLFNEKLFF. The CDR3 DNA reads as TGTGCCAGCAGCCAAGAGGGACAGCTATTTAATGAAAAACTGTTTTTT.

This chain joins TRBV5-1 and TRBJ2-2; D is perhaps TRBD2 (6 bases). CDR1 is SGHRS, CDR2 YFSETQ, per germline. CDR3 length: 20 amino acids. With 4 bases removed from V and 5 bases from J, the gap between germline ends came to 30 bases. CDR3 loop: CASSPVGRAGFRQNTGELFF. DNA of the CDR3: TGCGCCAGCAGCCCCGTCGGGAGAGCTGGATTCCGCCAGAATACCGGGGAGCTGTTTTTT.

V usage is TRBV5-4 and J usage is TRBJ2-5, with TRBD1 matching 9 bases. Germline CDR1 is SGHNT and CDR2 is YYREEE (reference sequence). V was clipped by 2 bases and J by 5 bases; unmatched bases: 1. The CDR3 runs to 13 residues. As DNA, the CDR3 is TGTGCCAGCAGCTTTGACAGGGGGGAGACCCAGTACTTC. The encoded protein is CASSFDRGETQYF.